This T cell receptor (beta chain) was sequenced for a study of cytotoxic CD8 clonotypes in ibrutinib-treated CLL (dated by TCRdb to 2020 to 2023). For the wider study: The cohort included about 15 treatment-naive and some 10 relapsed/refractory patients; about 18 were IGHV unmutated. Responses were partial in 25 or so patients and complete in 2; after median around 65 months follow-up, around 14 stayed in remission and 12 progressed. Response samples were taken after a median of around 13 months on treatment, ranging from roughly 6 to 36 months. On average, each sample yielded 255,043 productive templates and around 100,000 productive rearrangements. Longitudinal samples were available for 26 of the 86 trial participants. Cryopreserved peripheral blood mononuclear cells were collected at three points: before therapy, at response, and at either sustained remission or disease progression. Every sample from remission and from progressive disease was obtained while the patients were still on ibrutinib. Overall study results and their limits: Baseline clonality was found to be higher than that of age-matched healthy donors and was strongly correlated with circulating CD8+ T-cell counts. Sampling times were not matched between sustained-remission and progressing patients, and lymph node repertoires were not studied. Public clonotypes were rare and either contracted or stayed stable during treatment, and the rise in clonality at ibrutinib response reflected the expansion of private clonotypes. Clonality increased at ibrutinib response, stayed stable in sustained remission, and fell back toward baseline at progression.

The sample's time point label, decoded: progressive disease on ibrutinib. Around 1.8 micrograms of genomic DNA were extracted from cryopreserved PBMCs for TCR beta library preparation. Longitudinal blood samples from CLL patients on ibrutinib monotherapy were analyzed using high-throughput TCR beta sequencing. The patients took part in an open-label, single-center phase 2 trial of ibrutinib monotherapy. On a MiSeq, deep resolution sequencing aimed for a depth between 1 in 1 million and 1 in 200,000 T cells, with each clonotype covered 10x on average. TCR beta libraries were generated with the immunoSEQ hsTCRB Kit. The paper's data handling went like this. Data were analyzed with ImmunoSEQ Data Assistant and ImmunoSEQ Analyzer, with V, D and J genes assigned per IMGT definitions. Clonality, which ranges from 0 to 1, was calculated as one minus the normalized Shannon entropy of productive rearrangement frequencies. Only overrepresented clonotypes making up at least 0.05% of the repertoire of each patient were included in the public clonotype analysis. About a dozen repertoires from age-matched healthy donors, obtained from immuneACCESS, served as clonality controls. The table comes from immuneACCESS by way of TCRdb, which keeps in-frame sequences with V and J called. Part of the clones is missing from these tables; in studies checked, under half for an unresolved V gene and the rest for unknown reasons. That table furnishes V, J and clone size, whereas the DNA furnished D and trimming. This sample has nearly 300,000 clones in its table, and 60% to 80% of those were observed once. The ten largest clones capture about 5.3% of the sample.

Trimming takes 2 bases from V and 6 bases from J, and the germline ends sit 11 bases apart. The CDR3 runs 14 amino acids, cysteine and phenylalanine included. The kept DNA is CDR3 alone, 42 bases in frame from the first base. For CDR1 and CDR2, the germline V gene lists MNHEY and SVGAGI. For this clone: Its antigen is unknown. Base qualities are not recorded, but no much larger clone differs from it by a single base.

The chain is encoded by TRBV6-5 joined to TRBJ2-1; the D gene is perhaps TRBD1, on 6 matching bases. Sequenced material: PBMCs, taken at disease progression, from a patient treated with ibrutinib. The TCR originated in a human donor with chronic lymphocytic leukemia. The CDR3: CASSYGGWGNEQFF. The nucleotide sequence reads TGTGCCAGCAGTTACGGGGGCTGGGGCAATGAGCAGTTCTTC.